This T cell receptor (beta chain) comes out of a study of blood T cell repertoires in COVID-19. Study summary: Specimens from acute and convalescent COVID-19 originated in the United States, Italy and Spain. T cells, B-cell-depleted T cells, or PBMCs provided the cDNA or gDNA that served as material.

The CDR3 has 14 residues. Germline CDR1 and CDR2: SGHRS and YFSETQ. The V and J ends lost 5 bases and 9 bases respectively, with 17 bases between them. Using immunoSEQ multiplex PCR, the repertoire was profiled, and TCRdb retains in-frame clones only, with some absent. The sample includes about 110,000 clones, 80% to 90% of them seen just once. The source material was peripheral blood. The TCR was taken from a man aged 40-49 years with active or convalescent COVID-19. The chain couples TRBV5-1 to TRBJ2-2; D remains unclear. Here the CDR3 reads CASRYGAPVRELFF. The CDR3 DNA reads TGCGCCAGCAGGTACGGAGCACCCGTTCGGGAGCTGTTTTTT.